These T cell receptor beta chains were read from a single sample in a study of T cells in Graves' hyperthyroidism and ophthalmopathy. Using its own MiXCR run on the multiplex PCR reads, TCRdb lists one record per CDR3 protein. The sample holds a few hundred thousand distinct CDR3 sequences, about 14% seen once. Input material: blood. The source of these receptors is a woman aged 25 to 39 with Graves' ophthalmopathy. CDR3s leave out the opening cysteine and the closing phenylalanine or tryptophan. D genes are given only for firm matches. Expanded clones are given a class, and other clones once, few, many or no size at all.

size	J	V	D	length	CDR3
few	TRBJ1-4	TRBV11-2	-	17	ASSLFPPGAGFANEKLF
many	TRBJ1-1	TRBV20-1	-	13	SARDHPGRYPEAF
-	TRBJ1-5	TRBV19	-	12	ASSIDPDYQPQH
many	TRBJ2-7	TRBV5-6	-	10	ASSFTSFEQY
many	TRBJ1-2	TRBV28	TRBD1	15	ASIIAGGQGSNYGYT
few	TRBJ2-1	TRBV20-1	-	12	SANGGSYYNEQF
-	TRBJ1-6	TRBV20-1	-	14	SASQGPPSYNSPLH
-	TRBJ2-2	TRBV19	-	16	ASSIWTGAGPLAGELF
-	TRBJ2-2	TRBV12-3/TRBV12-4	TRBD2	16	ASSLGTSGGSNTGELF
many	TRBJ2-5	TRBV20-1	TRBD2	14	SANPVLAGNQETQY
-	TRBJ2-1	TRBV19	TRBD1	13	ASAPDRASYNEQF
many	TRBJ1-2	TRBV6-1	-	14	ASSSPSTGWFDGYT